This T cell receptor (beta chain) was obtained from a study of blood T cell repertoires in COVID-19. The wider study: Collection of acute and convalescent COVID-19 samples took place in the United States, Italy and Spain. Nucleic acid was either cDNA or gDNA, and it came from T cells, B-cell-depleted T cells, or PBMCs.

The data were produced by immunoSEQ multiplex PCR, yet TCRdb's version contains in-frame clones alone and is incomplete. This repertoire shows 200,000 to 300,000 clones, more than 70% found once; its top ten account for more than 1%. Enrollees, about 18 to 95 years old, lived in approximately 24 US areas. Participants reported their clinical history, and cohort assignment relied on those reports. Germline assignment: CDR1 DFQATT and CDR2 SNEGSKA (reference sequence). This CDR3 comprises 13 residues. V lost 3 bases, J lost 4 bases, and 12 bases lay in between. The clonotype comes from a woman in her forties with acute COVID-19. Sequenced: PBMCs or T cells enriched from blood (not recorded which). The rearrangement links TRBV20-1 to TRBJ1-1; D possibly corresponds to TRBD1 (5 bases). The CDR3 bases are TGCAGTGCTAGTGTCAGGGTTGGCACTGAAGCTTTCTTT. This codes for CSASVRVGTEAFF.